The entry below describes one T cell receptor beta chain. No cognate antigen has been identified for it. It has no much larger one-base neighbor in the sample; base qualities were not kept. The data originate from a study of shared clonotypes between healthy human individuals (dated by TCRdb to 2020 to 2021). Background on the whole study: The cohort comprised two women and a few men aged 18 to 49 years. For each donor, three plates each were used for CD4 naive and CD4 memory, two plates were used for CD8 naive, and one plate was used for CD8 memory. Blood TCR repertoires of four to six healthy adults were deeply sequenced to estimate repertoire size and the extent of clonotype sharing between individuals. To increase sequencing depth and limit assay-specific biases, different laboratories used diverse techniques to prepare libraries and sequence TCR repertoires. Leukapheresis yielded between about 0.9 and 9.5 billion PBMCs per donor.

CDR1 GTSNPN and CDR2 SVGIG are derived from the germline V gene (reference sequence). Deletion took 7 bases off V and 5 bases off J, with a span of 17 bases between the germline ends. CDR3 length: 13 amino acids, cysteine to phenylalanine. Of the read, only the CDR3 DNA is kept; its 39 bases are in frame from base 1. Points the paper makes about the study in general: Sampling was restricted to blood, and TCR repertoires in tissues likely differ from the TCR repertoires found in blood. Naive subsets generally had larger estimated clonotype richness than memory subsets did. Compared with non-shared clonotypes, clonotypes shared by all four sorted-subset donors had higher generation probabilities. About 5% of naive CD4, 3.5% of naive CD8, around 2.3% of memory CD4, and roughly 0.4% of memory CD8 clonotypes were shared across four donors. Pairwise subsampling led to the expectation that sequencing depth would affect the degree of clonotype sharing among donors. Incomplete sequencing was indicated by rarefaction of sorted-subset datasets, despite the large sequencing depth. Because the study included only a small number of donors, the genetic and exposure-history diversity represented was limited.

Using the deep immunoSEQ assay, multiplex PCR amplified TCR CDR3 regions from genomic DNA. Extracted genomic DNA from each cell subset was spread evenly across all wells of several immunoSEQ 96-well plates, with each plate serving as a replicate. Each replicate PCR for sorted subsets received roughly 0.2 ug genomic DNA, equal to tens of thousands of T cell genomes. The purified libraries were quantified using a Qubit 3.0 fluorometer, sized with a Bioanalyzer 2100, and then quantified again using the KAPA Library Quantification kit. Each immunoSEQ 96-well plate was sequenced on its own single-read 150-cycle Illumina NextSeq 550 flow cell. On the study's bioinformatics: The immunoSEQ output contained only junctional sequences without quality scores, so filtering could not match that applied to full-length reads. To assign V/J genes and CDR3, sequences were annotated against IMGT germline references using PyIR, a Python wrapper for IgBLAST v1.9. Reads were filtered out if the reads had weak V/J assignments (E-value above 1e-6), no CDR3, stop codons, out-of-frame junctions, or ambiguous translated residues. A V3J clonotype was defined by an identical inferred V gene, J gene, and CDR3 amino acid sequence. Percentage overlap between repertoires was calculated by dividing the number of shared unique clonotypes by the size of the smaller repertoire. Three approaches were used to assess repertoire richness: RTK rarefaction, the Chao1 estimator, and Recon v2.1 estimates of unobserved clonotypes. OLGA was used to compute generation probabilities for all TCRbeta clonotypes that the gDNA method yielded from a handful of donors. As stored in TCRdb, this immuneACCESS dataset retains in-frame rearrangements with V and J assigned. A fraction of the clones does not appear; measured against another copy, unresolved V genes explain less than half of the discrepancy, and the remainder lacks a known reason. The V and J calls and clone size come from that table; D and trimming were worked out from the DNA. The sample yields nearly 750,000 clones; approximately 77% were counted once. The ten largest make up approximately 1.8% of the sample.

The donors were healthy, HIV-negative adults with no recently reported acute infections or vaccinations. Every donor was a Caucasian adult living in Nashville, Tennessee, USA. CD4+ T cells were enriched by magnetic negative selection; naive cells were then positively selected on CD45RA, and the negative fraction formed the memory subset. Blood was obtained by leukapheresis, after which PBMCs were separated by Ficoll-Histopaque density gradient centrifugation and cryopreserved in liquid nitrogen vapor phase. Purity and quantity of every magnetically sorted T cell population were checked by analytical flow cytometry. From each sorted fraction, genomic DNA was isolated and quantified by UV absorbance on a Nanodrop 2000c.

This sequence originates from a woman aged 25-40 years in good health. This sequence uses TRBV30 and TRBJ1-2; the best D guess is TRBD1, with 6 bases matching. The sample consisted of memory CD4+ T cells sorted from blood. According to the study, the label for this sample's cell subset or site signals: CD45RA-negative fraction. The DNA sequence reads TGTGCCTCGCGCGGGGGCAAGGAATATGGCTACACCTTC. It codes for CASRGGKEYGYTF.